This T cell receptor beta chain was found in a study of naive and memory T cell subsets. Study-level findings and limits: No ground truth validated the naive and memory repertoire findings.

The beta constant-region primer was an equimolar mix of two oligonucleotides covering TRBC1 and TRBC2. The ligated cDNA underwent four PCR rounds using SP2 and nested alpha and beta constant-region primers. TCRdb re-derived calls from the UMI-ligation and nested PCR reads in MiXCR, one entry per CDR3 protein. The sample yields approximately 80,000 distinct CDR3 sequences, roughly 9.2% seen once. This clonotype was counted ten times or more. Its specificity is not known. CDR3 size: 16 residues. Trimming left V 5 bases short and J 11 bases short, with 25 bases between. Germline assignment: CDR1 MNHNY and CDR2 SVGAGI (reference sequence).

This chain links TRBV6-6 with TRBJ1-5, with a tentative D call TRBD1 (6 bases). The source material was naive CD8+ T cells from blood. This TCR derives from a human donor in good health. CDR3 region: CASSTPPQGPRGAQHF. DNA for the CDR3: TGTGCCAGCAGTACTCCTCCCCAAGGGCCAAGGGGGGCCCAGCATTTT.